This T cell receptor beta chain is drawn from a study of T cells in Graves' hyperthyroidism and ophthalmopathy. PBMCs stemmed from under 11 ml fresh peripheral blood. The CDR3 contains 14 residues. V shed 4 bases and J shed 0 bases, with 12 bases lying between them. Germline CDR1 SQVTM, CDR2 ANQGSEA. Regions amplified from RNA transcripts were the TCR beta CDR3 regions. A first-round RT-PCR of the TCR CDR3 used the HTBI primer set. TCRdb redid the calling of the multiplex PCR reads with MiXCR, one entry per CDR3 protein. The sample shows 380,000 or so distinct CDR3 sequences, about 13% of them seen only once. This clonotype was found a few times. Its antigen is unidentified. Broader study findings: It was a median about 6 months before onset that the model predicted ophthalmopathy.

The chain has TRBV29-1 and TRBJ1-2; D remains ambiguous. The sequence derives from a man between 25 and 39 years old with Graves' hyperthyroidism that later progressed to Graves' ophthalmopathy. Sample: blood. CDR3 in amino acids: CSVAGPQANYGYTF. The DNA for the CDR3 is TGCAGCGTTGCTGGCCCCCAAGCTAACTATGGCTACACCTTC.